This T cell receptor (beta chain) was obtained from a study of T cells after posttransplantation cyclophosphamide. Study results and caveats: Later post-transplant blood repertoires were often dominated by donor CD8+ memory clones. Recipient CMV seropositivity and CMV reactivation strongly tracked TRB clonality. Blood and skin or GI T cell repertoires showed limited TRB overlap.

Assay used: immunoSEQ multiplex PCR; TCRdb lists only in-frame clones, some missing. This sample carries fewer than 35,000 clones, none of them present only once. This clone showed up many times. Its antigen remains unidentified. CDR1 and CDR2 (germline): MNHEY, SMNVEV (reference sequence). There are 15 residues in the CDR3. V was cut by 0 bases and J by 2 bases, with 8 bases left in between. This clonotype was obtained from a woman aged 55-69 years in good health, CMV-negative, and a related stem cell transplant donor. The rearrangement joins TRBV27 to TRBJ1-5, with a weak D call TRBD1 (5 bases). Sequenced input: PBMCs. CDR3 sequence (DNA): TGTGCCAGCAGTTTATCCTGGGGCCGCAATCAGCCCCAGCATTTT. This translates into CASSLSWGRNQPQHF.